This record looks at one TCR beta chain sequence and its context. Source study methods: Estimation of nucleated cell counts was performed using reference gene primer amplification. Repertoires were generated with immunoSEQ multiplex PCR, while TCRdb's copy carries only in-frame clones and drops some. The D gene and trimming were derived from the DNA, and the V and J assignments and clone size from that table. The data contain under 85,000 clones, roughly 90% of them singletons. The sample belongs to a study of blood T cell repertoires in COVID-19. At the level of the study: COVID-19 samples, acute and convalescent, were from the United States, Italy and Spain. PBMCs, B-cell-depleted T cells, or T cells were the source of the cDNA or gDNA that made up the material.

Sample: peripheral blood. This receptor was identified in a man aged 65-85 years with acute or convalescent COVID-19.

CDR3 nucleotide sequence: TGTGCCAGCAGCCAAGAGGGTTACAGGGGAACTGAAGCTTTCTTT. Protein product: CASSQEGYRGTEAFF. The chain recombines TRBV14 with TRBJ1-1; 7 bases match TRBD1. Germline CDR1 SGHDN, CDR2 FVKESK. V gave up 0 bases and J gave up 5 bases; unmatched junction bases: 6. This CDR3 has 15 residues.